This T cell receptor beta chain was captured by sequencing in a study of siplizumab effects on memory and regulatory T cells. Assay used: immunoSEQ multiplex PCR; TCRdb lists only in-frame clones, some missing. The sample holds 80,000 to 95,000 clones, approximately 95% seen once. Comment on this clone: No antigen is known for it.

Study results and limitations: The alloresponse seemed to draw substantially on naive T cells, which appeared more diverse than memory cells. Alloreactive sequences that could be traced to unstimulated CD4+ memory cells showed a significant reduction under siplizumab.

Sequencing was done on a sample of CD8+ T cells sorted from blood. The clonotype comes from a human donor in good health.

DNA of the CDR3: TGCAGTGCTACAGACTACAATGAGCAGTTCTTC. This gives the protein CSATDYNEQFF. The chain links TRBV20-1 to TRBJ2-1; D gene uncertain. The germline gives CDR1 DFQATT, CDR2 SNEGSKA (reference sequence). V lost 4 bases and J lost 3, with 4 bases in between. The CDR3 spans 11 residues.